This T cell receptor (beta chain) was profiled in a study of CXCR3-negative and CXCR3-positive naive CD8 T cells. Germline values: CDR1 SGHVS, CDR2 FQNEAQ. The CDR3 is 18 residues long. Frequency places this clonotype as medium-sized. Each TRB cDNA library was prepared by 5' RACE (with UMI labels). TCRdb reprocessed the 5' RACE reads and keeps a single row for each CDR3 protein, giving no DNA. The sample spans 37,000 or so distinct CDR3 sequences; the ten largest clones claim roughly 8%. This receptor was obtained from a human donor in good health. Some clones in this sample may be carry-over from other donors' samples. This rearrangement joins TRBV7-8 to TRBJ2-1; TCRdb's assignment of TRBD2 cannot be checked, as there is no DNA. Specimen: memory CD8+ T cells from blood. The CDR3 sequence is CASSLAPSGGSVDNEQFF. The variable domain in full, with the rest retrieved from reference TRBV7-8 and TRBJ2-1, is GAGVSQSPRYKVAKRGQDVALRCDPISGHVSLFWYQQALGQGPEFLTYFQNEAQLDKSGLPSDRFFAERPEGSVSTLKIQRTQQEDSAVYLCASSLAPSGGSVDNEQFFGPGTRLTVL.